Presented here are 10 T cell receptor beta chains from one specimen sequenced in a study of immune cell composition in non-small cell lung cancer. Here immunoSEQ multiplex PCR was the method, and the copy in TCRdb shows in-frame clones only, minus some. The sample has around 2,800 clones; about 73% are singletons. Sample: lung tumor tissue. The source is a human donor with non-small cell lung cancer.

V is TRBV18 and J is TRBJ1-1, with 8 nucleotides matching TRBD1. Trimming cost V 5 bases and J 5 bases; bases outside gene matches: 13. The CDR3 consists of 16 residues. Germline loops: CDR1 KGHSH, CDR2 LQKENI. DNA of the CDR3: TGTGCCAGCTCAAGAATCGGAGGACAGGGAAGGACTGAAGCTTTCTTT. Protein product: CASSRIGGQGRTEAFF.

This sequence joins TRBV10-3 and TRBJ1-1; tentative D call: TRBD1 (5 bases). Per germline, CDR1 ENHRY and CDR2 SYGVKD. Trimming shortened V by 2 bases and J by 3 bases, and 13 bases separated the two germline ends. The CDR3 totals 15 residues. The CDR3 region is CAISERGTADTEAFF. The CDR3 DNA reads as TGTGCCATCAGTGAGCGGGGGACCGCGGACACTGAAGCTTTCTTT.

The V and J genes are TRBV5-1 and TRBJ1-1; weak D call: TRBD1 (5 bases). V was cut by 0 bases and J by 1 base, with 7 bases left in between. CDR1 SGHRS and CDR2 YFSETQ come from the germline V gene. CDR3 length: 14 residues. The CDR3 DNA reads TGCGCCAGCAGCTTGGACGGGGGGAACACTGAAGCTTTCTTT. Its translation is CASSLDGGNTEAFF.

About this clone itself: Other DNA sequences of this sample code for an identical CDR3. J is TRBJ2-3 and V is TRBV7-3; unclear D gene. V lost 9 bases and J 6 bases, leaving 10 bases between the germline ends. The CDR3 is 11 amino acids. Germline assignment: CDR1 SGHTA and CDR2 FQGTGA. The CDR3 region has the DNA TGTGCCAGTAGCAACGGTGATACGCAGTATTTT. Its translation: CASSNGDTQYF.

The CDR3 reads CASSSASGFTDTQYF. The CDR3 region has the DNA TGTGCCAGTAGTTCGGCTAGCGGGTTCACAGATACGCAGTATTTT. This chain joins TRBV19 and TRBJ2-3, with 8 positions matching TRBD2. The CDR3 runs to 15 residues. The ends lost 5 bases at V and 2 bases at J; junction bases unmatched: 6. Germline V gene sequence: CDR1 LNHDA, CDR2 SQIVND (reference sequence).

The J gene is TRBJ2-5, the V gene TRBV5-4, with TRBD2 matching over 11 bases. The CDR3 spans 15 residues. CDR1 and CDR2 from the germline V gene are SGHNT and YYREEE (reference sequence). V lost 3 bases, J lost 2 bases, and 3 bases stayed unmatched. In nucleotides, the CDR3 is TGTGCCAGCAGCTGGGGGACTAGCGGACAAGAGACCCAGTACTTC. Translating it yields CASSWGTSGQETQYF.

V and J are TRBV28 and TRBJ2-3; 7 nucleotides align to TRBD2. Germline V gene data show CDR1 as MDHEN and CDR2 as SYDVKM. The CDR3 sequence is 17 residues long. Germline trimming cut 6 bases from V and 0 bases from J; bases unmatched to any gene: 12. In DNA, the CDR3 is TGTGCCAGCAGCCCCCAGAGTGGCGGGAGAAGCACAGATACGCAGTATTTT. Its translation: CASSPQSGGRSTDTQYF.

The chain uses TRBV12-5 and TRBJ1-2; D is perhaps TRBD1 (6 bases). The germline V gene encodes CDR1 LGHNT and CDR2 FRNRAP. CDR3 length equals 17 residues. V gave up 2 bases and J gave up 0 bases, with 16 bases separating them. The CDR3 DNA is TGTGCTAGTGGTTTGACGAAAGGGGGAGACGCTAACTATGGCTACACCTTC. It specifies CASGLTKGGDANYGYTF.

Within the sample, this clone is medium-sized (0.01 to 0.1%). The chain uses TRBV7-9 and TRBJ1-4; 9 bases match TRBD1. Trimming removed 4 bases from V and 5 bases from J; junction bases left unmatched: 2. The CDR3 covers 14 residues. CDR1 and CDR2 from the germline V gene are SEHNR and FQNEAQ (reference sequence). The CDR3 protein is CASSSGTGNEKLFF. DNA for the CDR3: TGTGCCAGCAGCTCCGGGACAGGGAATGAAAAACTGTTTTTT.

This rearrangement joins TRBV6-5 to TRBJ1-5, with D possibly being TRBD1 (5 bases). Germline CDR1 MNHEY, CDR2 SVGAGI. There are 14 residues in the CDR3. The V gene lost 0 bases and the J gene lost 5 bases, with 8 bases spanning the gap. The CDR3 coding sequence is TGTGCCAGCAGTTACTCGACAGAATATCAGCCCCAGCATTTT. It is translated as CASSYSTEYQPQHF.